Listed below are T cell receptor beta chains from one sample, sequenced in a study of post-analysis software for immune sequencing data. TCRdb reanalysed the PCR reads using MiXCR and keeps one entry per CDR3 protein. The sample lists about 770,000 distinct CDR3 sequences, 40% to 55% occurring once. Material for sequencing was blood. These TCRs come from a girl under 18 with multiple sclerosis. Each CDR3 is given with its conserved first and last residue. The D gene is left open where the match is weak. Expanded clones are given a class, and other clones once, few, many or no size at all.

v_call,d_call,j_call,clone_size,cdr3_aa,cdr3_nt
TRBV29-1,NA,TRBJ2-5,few,CSLGGAGETQYF,TGCAGCTTAGGGGGCGCGGGGGAGACCCAGTACTTC
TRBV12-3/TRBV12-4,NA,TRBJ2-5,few,CASSFSSAETQYF,TGTGCCAGCAGTTTCTCTAGCGCAGAGACCCAGTACTTC
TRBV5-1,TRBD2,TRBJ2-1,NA,CASTIAGTYNEQFF,TGCGCCAGCACCATAGCGGGCACCTACAATGAGCAGTTCTTC
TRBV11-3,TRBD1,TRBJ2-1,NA,CASSFTGGIIDEQFF,TGTGCCAGCAGCTTCACAGGGGGCATCATCGATGAGCAGTTCTTC
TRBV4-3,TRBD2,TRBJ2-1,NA,CASSQDVGLAGYWASSSNEQFF,TGCGCCAGCAGCCAAGATGTAGGACTAGCGGGATACTGGGCGTCGTCGTCCAATGAGCAGTTCTTC
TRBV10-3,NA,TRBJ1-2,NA,CAISLQENYGYTF,TGTGCCATCAGTCTTCAGGAAAACTATGGCTACACCTTC
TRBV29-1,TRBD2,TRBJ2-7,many,CSAGTAGTSGRGYEQYF,TGCAGCGCTGGGACAGCCGGGACTAGCGGGAGGGGGTACGAGCAGTACTTC
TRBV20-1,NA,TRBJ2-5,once,CSAPEGGQETQYF,TGCAGTGCCCCCGAAGGCGGCCAAGAGACCCAGTACTTC
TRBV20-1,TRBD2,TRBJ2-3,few,CSARRLAGGTPDTQYF,TGCAGTGCGAGAAGACTAGCGGGAGGGACACCTGATACGCAGTATTTT
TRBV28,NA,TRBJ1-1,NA,CASSRGVLGDTEAFF,TGTGCCAGCAGCCGCGGGGTTCTGGGTGACACTGAAGCTTTCTTT
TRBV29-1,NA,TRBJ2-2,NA,CSVEEGVGGELFF,TGCAGCGTTGAAGAGGGAGTGGGCGGGGAGCTGTTTTTT
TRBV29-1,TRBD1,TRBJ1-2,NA,CSVVTGNYGYTF,TGCAGCGTGGTGACAGGGAACTATGGCTACACCTTC
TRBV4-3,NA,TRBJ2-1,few,CASSQDLPASVGSYNEQFF,TGCGCCAGCAGCCAAGACCTCCCGGCTAGCGTCGGGTCCTACAATGAGCAGTTCTTC
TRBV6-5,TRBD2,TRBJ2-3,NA,CASSYSRLAGGLTNTQYF,TGTGCCAGCAGTTACTCGAGACTAGCGGGAGGGCTGACAAATACGCAGTATTTT
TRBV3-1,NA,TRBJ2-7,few,CASSHLPGVSSVPYEQYF,TGTGCCAGCAGCCATTTGCCGGGGGTTTCTAGCGTCCCCTACGAGCAGTACTTC
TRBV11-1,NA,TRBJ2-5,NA,CASSLGRSYQETQYF,TGTGCCAGCAGCTTAGGACGGAGCTACCAAGAGACCCAGTACTTC
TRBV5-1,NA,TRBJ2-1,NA,CASRSAGRGVEQFF,TGCGCCAGCAGGAGTGCGGGACGTGGTGTTGAGCAGTTCTTC
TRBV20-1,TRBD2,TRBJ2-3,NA,CSARGTSGGNTDTQYF,TGCAGTGCTAGAGGTACTAGCGGGGGAAACACAGATACGCAGTATTTT
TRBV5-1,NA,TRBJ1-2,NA,CASTAGTANYGYTF,TGCGCCAGCACCGCCGGGACCGCCAACTATGGCTACACCTTC
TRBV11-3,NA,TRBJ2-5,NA,CASSLTWAETQYF,TGTGCCAGCAGCTTAACTTGGGCAGAGACCCAGTACTTC
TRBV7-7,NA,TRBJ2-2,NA,CASSLLGADTGELFF,TGTGCTAGCAGCTTACTAGGGGCGGATACCGGGGAGCTGTTTTTT
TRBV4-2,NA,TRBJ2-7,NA,CASSQGMGRGRSYEQYF,TGTGCCAGCAGCCAAGGGATGGGGAGAGGGAGGTCCTACGAGCAGTACTTC
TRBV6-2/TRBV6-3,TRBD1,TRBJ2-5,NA,CASRDYRGYQETQYF,TGTGCCAGCAGAGACTACAGGGGGTACCAAGAGACCCAGTACTTC
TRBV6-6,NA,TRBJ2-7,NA,CASSYDGAYEQYF,TGTGCCAGCAGTTACGACGGAGCCTACGAGCAGTACTTC
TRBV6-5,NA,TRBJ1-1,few,CASRGLGTHTEAFF,TGTGCCAGCAGGGGATTGGGGACCCACACTGAAGCTTTCTTT
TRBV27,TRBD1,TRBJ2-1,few,CASSFGTGVPISYNEQFF,TGTGCCAGCAGTTTCGGGACAGGGGTCCCCATCTCCTACAATGAGCAGTTCTTC
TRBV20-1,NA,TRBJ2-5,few,CSESGAPHQETQYF,TGCAGTGAGTCAGGCGCACCCCACCAAGAGACCCAGTACTTC
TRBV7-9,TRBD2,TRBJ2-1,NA,CASDRDVGIAGIYNEQFF,TGTGCCAGCGACCGGGATGTGGGCATAGCGGGGATCTACAATGAGCAGTTCTTC
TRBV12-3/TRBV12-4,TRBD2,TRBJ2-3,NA,CAGSPLSGRAYTDTQYF,TGTGCCGGCAGCCCACTTAGCGGGAGAGCTTACACAGATACGCAGTATTTT
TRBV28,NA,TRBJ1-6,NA,CASSLLVSSNSPLHF,TGTGCCAGCAGTTTATTAGTCAGCTCTAATTCACCCCTCCACTTT
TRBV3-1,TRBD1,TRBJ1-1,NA,CASSPDRGTGPEAFF,TGTGCCAGCAGCCCGGACAGGGGAACAGGACCTGAAGCTTTCTTT
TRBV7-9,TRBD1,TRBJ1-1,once,CASSGGTGNTEAFF,TGTGCCAGCAGTGGCGGGACAGGTAACACTGAAGCTTTCTTT
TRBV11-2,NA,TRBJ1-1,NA,CASSPEGSEPEAFF,TGTGCCAGCAGCCCCGAGGGGTCGGAACCTGAAGCTTTCTTT
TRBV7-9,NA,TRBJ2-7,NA,CASSLVGAYEQYF,TGTGCCAGCAGCTTAGTCGGGGCTTACGAGCAGTACTTC
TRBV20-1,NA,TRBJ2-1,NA,CSARASILGADPSRYNEQFF,TGCAGTGCTAGAGCGAGTATATTGGGGGCGGACCCTTCAAGATACAATGAGCAGTTCTTC
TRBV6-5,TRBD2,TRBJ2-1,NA,CASTNLAGVRYNEQFF,TGTGCCAGCACCAACTTGGCGGGAGTAAGGTACAATGAGCAGTTCTTC
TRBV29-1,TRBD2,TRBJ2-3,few,CSARPGSSGTSPTDTQYF,TGCAGCGCCCGACCGGGGAGTAGCGGGACATCTCCCACAGATACGCAGTATTTT
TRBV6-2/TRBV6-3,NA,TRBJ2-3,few,CASSYRGALDTQYF,TGTGCCAGCAGTTACCGCGGAGCCCTCGATACGCAGTATTTT
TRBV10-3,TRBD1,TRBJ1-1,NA,CAIRGDRDTEAFF,TGTGCCATCAGAGGAGACAGGGACACTGAAGCTTTCTTT
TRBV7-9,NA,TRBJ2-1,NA,CASSLGVPVGNEQFF,TGTGCCAGCAGCTTAGGGGTACCCGTCGGGAATGAGCAGTTCTTC
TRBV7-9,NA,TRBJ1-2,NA,CASSPRAPGVNYGYTF,TGTGCCAGCAGCCCCCGGGCGCCCGGGGTTAACTATGGCTACACCTTC
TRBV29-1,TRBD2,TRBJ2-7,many,CSIASGSGYEQYF,TGCAGCATTGCTAGCGGGAGCGGGTACGAGCAGTACTTC
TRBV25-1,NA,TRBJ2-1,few,CASSEYRAGRGYNEQFF,TGTGCCAGCAGTGAATATAGGGCGGGAAGGGGCTACAATGAGCAGTTCTTC
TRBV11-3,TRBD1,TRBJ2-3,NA,CASSLRVTGKDTQYF,TGTGCCAGCAGCCTTCGAGTGACAGGGAAAGATACGCAGTATTTT
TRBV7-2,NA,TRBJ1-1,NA,CASSLARGRAFF,TGTGCCAGCAGCTTAGCGCGGGGAAGAGCTTTCTTT
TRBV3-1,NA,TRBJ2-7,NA,CASSQELYEQYF,TGTGCCAGCAGCCAAGAACTCTACGAGCAGTACTTC
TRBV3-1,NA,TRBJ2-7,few,CASSQVTGSYEQYF,TGTGCCAGCAGCCAAGTTACTGGAAGCTACGAGCAGTACTTC
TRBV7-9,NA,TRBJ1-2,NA,CASSQGGRAGDGYTF,TGTGCCAGCAGCCAGGGCGGCAGGGCCGGGGACGGCTACACCTTC
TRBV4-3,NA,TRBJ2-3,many,CASSQDRGDTQYF,TGCGCCAGCAGCCAAGATCGGGGAGATACGCAGTATTTT
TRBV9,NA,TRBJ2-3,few,CASSNGPAGDTQYF,TGTGCCAGCAGCAACGGACCCGCGGGAGATACGCAGTATTTT
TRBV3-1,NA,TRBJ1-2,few,CASSQKGYRASGYTF,TGTGCCAGCAGCCAAAAGGGCTACAGGGCCTCTGGCTACACCTTC